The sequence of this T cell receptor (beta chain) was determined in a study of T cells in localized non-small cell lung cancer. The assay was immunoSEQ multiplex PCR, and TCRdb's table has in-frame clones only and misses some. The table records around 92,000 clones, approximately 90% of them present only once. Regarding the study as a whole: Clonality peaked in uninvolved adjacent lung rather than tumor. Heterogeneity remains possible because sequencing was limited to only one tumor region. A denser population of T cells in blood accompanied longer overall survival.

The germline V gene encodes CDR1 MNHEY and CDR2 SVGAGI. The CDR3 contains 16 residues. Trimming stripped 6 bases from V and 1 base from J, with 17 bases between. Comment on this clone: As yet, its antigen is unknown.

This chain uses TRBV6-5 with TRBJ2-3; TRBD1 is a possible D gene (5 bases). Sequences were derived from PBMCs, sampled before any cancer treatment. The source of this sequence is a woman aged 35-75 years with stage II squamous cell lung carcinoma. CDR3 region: CASSYRQFSGTDTQYF. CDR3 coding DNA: TGTGCCAGCAGCTACAGACAGTTTTCTGGCACAGATACGCAGTATTTT.